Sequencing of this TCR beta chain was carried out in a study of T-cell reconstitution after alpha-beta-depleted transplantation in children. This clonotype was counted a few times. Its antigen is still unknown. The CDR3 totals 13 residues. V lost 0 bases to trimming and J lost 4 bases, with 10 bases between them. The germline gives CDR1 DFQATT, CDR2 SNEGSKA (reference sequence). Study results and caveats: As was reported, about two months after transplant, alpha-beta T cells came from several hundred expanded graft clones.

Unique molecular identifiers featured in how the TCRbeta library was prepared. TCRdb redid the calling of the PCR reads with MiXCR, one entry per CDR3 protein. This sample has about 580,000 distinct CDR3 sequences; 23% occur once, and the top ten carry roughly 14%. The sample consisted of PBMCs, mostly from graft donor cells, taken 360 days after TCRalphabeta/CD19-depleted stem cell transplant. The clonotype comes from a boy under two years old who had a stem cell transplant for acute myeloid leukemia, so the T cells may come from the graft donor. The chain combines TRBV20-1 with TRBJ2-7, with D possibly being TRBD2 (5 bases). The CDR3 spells CSARDDYAYEQYV. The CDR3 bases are TGCAGTGCTAGAGATGACTACGCGTACGAGCAGTACGTC.